This TCR beta chain is drawn from a study of radiation and T cells in renal cell carcinoma. V lost 0 bases, J lost 2 bases, and 11 bases lay in between. The CDR3 extends over 16 amino acids. Germline V gene data show CDR1 as SGDLS and CDR2 as YYNGEE. Time point described: blood 4 weeks post-SBRT, at nephrectomy. The treatment denotes: 15 Gy SBRT to primary tumor, nephrectomy 4 weeks later. Nephrectomy followed 15 Gy stereotactic body radiation by 4 weeks. The patient's renal cell carcinoma had clear cell pathology. Using immunoSEQ multiplex PCR, the repertoire was profiled, and TCRdb retains in-frame clones only, with some absent. The sample lists some 64,000 clones; around 80% were seen once.

The genes are TRBV9 and TRBJ1-4; tentatively, D is TRBD1 (6 bases). The material was blood, obtained from a patient whose treatment included radiotherapy and nephrectomy. The receptor comes from a man aged 55 to 70 with renal cell carcinoma. The DNA for the CDR3 is TGTGCCAGCAGCGTAGCCACTGGGGGCACTAATGAAAAACTGTTTTTT. Translating it yields CASSVATGGTNEKLFF. Full variable domain (outside the CDR3, taken from reference TRBV9 and TRBJ1-4): DSGVTQTPKHLITATGQRVTLRCSPRSGDLSVYWYQQSLDQGLQFLIQYYNGEERAKGNILERFSAQQFPDLHSELNLSSLELGDSALYFCASSVATGGTNEKLFFGSGTQLSVL.